These T cell receptor beta chains were read from a single sample in a study of post-analysis software for immune sequencing data. TCRdb itself ran the PCR reads through MiXCR, one entry per CDR3 protein. This sample has some 800,000 distinct CDR3 sequences, with about 45% found just once. Sequencing was done on a sample of blood. Source of these receptors: a girl aged 10-17 years with multiple sclerosis. Both conserved end residues are part of each CDR3. For some rows the clone size is stated as once, few or many, or as a class when expanded; others skip it.

clone_size: -
v_call: TRBV20-1
cdr3_length: 14
cdr3_aa: CSANGRYSNQPQHF

clone_size: -
v_call: TRBV10-3
cdr3_length: 18
cdr3_aa: CAIRASGTALSGANVLTF

clone_size: -
v_call: TRBV9
cdr3_length: 15
cdr3_aa: CASSSQGDPSYEQYF

clone_size: -
v_call: TRBV7-2
cdr3_length: 14
cdr3_aa: CASSKSGPQETQFF

clone_size: -
v_call: TRBV29-1
cdr3_length: 14
cdr3_aa: CSVESQVAKNIQYF

clone_size: -
v_call: TRBV28
cdr3_length: 15
cdr3_aa: CASSISGRPYNEQFF

clone_size: -
v_call: TRBV7-9
cdr3_length: 19
cdr3_aa: CASSLAVFIGESSYNEQFF

clone_size: -
v_call: TRBV5-1
cdr3_length: 12
cdr3_aa: CASSPNAGTLFF

clone_size: -
v_call: TRBV28
cdr3_length: 17
cdr3_aa: CASSLGGRGTGTDTQYF

clone_size: -
v_call: TRBV5-5
cdr3_length: 13
cdr3_aa: CASSLVGYEAQYF

clone_size: -
v_call: TRBV12-3/TRBV12-4
cdr3_length: 14
cdr3_aa: CASSFRQASDEQFF

clone_size: -
v_call: TRBV7-2
cdr3_length: 15
cdr3_aa: CASSSQGGGTDTQYF

clone_size: few
v_call: TRBV6-2/TRBV6-3
cdr3_length: 14
cdr3_aa: CASSPPWDYNEQFF

clone_size: -
v_call: TRBV12-3/TRBV12-4
cdr3_length: 12
cdr3_aa: CATQGLAGEQYF

clone_size: once
v_call: TRBV19
cdr3_length: 16
cdr3_aa: CASSIVGWAETGEQYF

clone_size: -
v_call: TRBV29-1
cdr3_length: 14
cdr3_aa: CSVVIQGGNQPQHF

clone_size: few
v_call: TRBV7-9
cdr3_length: 16
cdr3_aa: CASSLAQTGMNTEAFF

clone_size: -
v_call: TRBV5-6
cdr3_length: 16
cdr3_aa: CASSGGWARNNSPPHF

clone_size: -
v_call: TRBV7-2
cdr3_length: 15
cdr3_aa: CASSPWGTGQETQYF

clone_size: few
v_call: TRBV7-9
cdr3_length: 13
cdr3_aa: CASSSGTATEAFF

clone_size: few
v_call: TRBV29-1
cdr3_length: 15
cdr3_aa: CSVSTSGRGEETQYF

clone_size: -
v_call: TRBV2
cdr3_length: 12
cdr3_aa: CASSEGTAAQYF

clone_size: -
v_call: TRBV27
cdr3_length: 15
cdr3_aa: CASSPESGRTSIQYF

clone_size: -
v_call: TRBV6-5
cdr3_length: 16
cdr3_aa: CASSRRLAAGANVLTF

clone_size: few
v_call: TRBV12-3/TRBV12-4
cdr3_length: 12
cdr3_aa: CASSLGAYGYTF

clone_size: -
v_call: TRBV27
cdr3_length: 15
cdr3_aa: CASSPRQGGNNEQFF

clone_size: -
v_call: TRBV9
cdr3_length: 14
cdr3_aa: CASTREGGEETQYF

clone_size: -
v_call: TRBV20-1
cdr3_length: 14
cdr3_aa: CSALQGGVSYEQYF

clone_size: -
v_call: TRBV12-3/TRBV12-4
cdr3_length: 17
cdr3_aa: CASSSWGGDRGQETQFF

clone_size: -
v_call: TRBV7-2
cdr3_length: 15
cdr3_aa: CASSFHTGSQETQYF

clone_size: few
v_call: TRBV27
cdr3_length: 15
cdr3_aa: CASSPAVSSVNEQFF

clone_size: -
v_call: TRBV24-1
cdr3_length: 13
cdr3_aa: CATSDGVQETQYF

clone_size: -
v_call: TRBV4-1
cdr3_length: 17
cdr3_aa: CASSQGLTSGHTDTQYF

clone_size: once
v_call: TRBV7-6
cdr3_length: 18
cdr3_aa: CASSPLRGTFSGANVRTF

clone_size: -
v_call: TRBV5-1
cdr3_length: 15
cdr3_aa: CASSPLDGLTDTQYF

clone_size: -
v_call: TRBV6-5
cdr3_length: 13
cdr3_aa: CASRRTGGDGYTF

clone_size: few
v_call: TRBV5-1
cdr3_length: 15
cdr3_aa: CASSGPPGKRDEQYF

clone_size: few
v_call: TRBV12-3/TRBV12-4
cdr3_length: 14
cdr3_aa: CASSPPGLAGAQYF

clone_size: -
v_call: TRBV27
cdr3_length: 15
cdr3_aa: CASSLLGVSPYEQYF

clone_size: once
v_call: TRBV7-9
cdr3_length: 14
cdr3_aa: CASSLGAGDNEQFF

clone_size: few
v_call: TRBV29-1
cdr3_length: 12
cdr3_aa: CSVEGQAYEQYF

clone_size: -
v_call: TRBV7-3
cdr3_length: 13
cdr3_aa: CASSEAPNTEAFF

clone_size: -
v_call: TRBV12-5
cdr3_length: 16
cdr3_aa: CASGAPWRGSSYEQYF

clone_size: -
v_call: TRBV4-3
cdr3_length: 17
cdr3_aa: CAGSQALADLSYNEQFF

clone_size: -
v_call: TRBV20-1
cdr3_length: 15
cdr3_aa: CSARDLSGNSYEQYF

clone_size: -
v_call: TRBV5-1
cdr3_length: 15
cdr3_aa: CASSLGGRGLGGYTF

clone_size: -
v_call: TRBV25-1
cdr3_length: 15
cdr3_aa: CASSPTGGGSGGYTF

clone_size: -
v_call: TRBV6-6
cdr3_length: 16
cdr3_aa: CASSYRVPAGDGEQYF

clone_size: -
v_call: TRBV9
cdr3_length: 14
cdr3_aa: CASASGRASNEQFF

clone_size: -
v_call: TRBV23-1
cdr3_length: 17
cdr3_aa: CASSQSGGARNTDTQYF

clone_size: few
v_call: TRBV6-2/TRBV6-3
cdr3_length: 15
cdr3_aa: CASNDWTSGPNEQFF

clone_size: -
v_call: TRBV20-1
cdr3_length: 12
cdr3_aa: CSAIPRTDTQYF

clone_size: -
v_call: TRBV6-5
cdr3_length: 15
cdr3_aa: CASSYSGSGKETQYF

clone_size: -
v_call: TRBV6-6
cdr3_length: 11
cdr3_aa: CASGSSYTQYF